This TCR beta chain was identified during a study of Graves' ophthalmopathy and Graves' hyperthyroidism. Study-level background: The blood sample was drawn at first diagnosis and before any treatment.

Using RNA transcripts, the TCR beta CDR3 regions were amplified. The authors performed first-round RT-PCR with HTBI primers and then a second-round multiplex PCR. MiXCR, applied by TCRdb to the multiplex PCR reads, yields one record per CDR3 protein. Altogether 600,000 to 950,000 distinct CDR3 sequences are present, approximately 40% being singletons, with the ten largest covering 40% to 55%. Findings and caveats of the study: Using a 13-signature model, the authors split ophthalmopathy from stable hyperthyroidism, with approximately 88% sensitivity and 81.08% specificity. Blood also held most thyroid clonotypes expanded above 0.001 frequency.

For this clonotype: What it binds is not known.

Symptoms, serum thyroxine and TRAb, thyroid ultrasound, and orbital computed tomography formed the diagnostic basis. This CDR3 contains 14 residues. Deletions cut 3 bases from V and 3 bases from J, with 9 bases between. The germline gives CDR1 SGHAT, CDR2 FQDESV (reference sequence). This TCR came from an adult man with Graves' ophthalmopathy. The chain couples TRBV11-1 to TRBJ2-1; D is ambiguous. The source material was peripheral blood. The CDR3 bases are TGTGCCAGCAGCTTCGACGGAGTCTACAATGAGCAGTTCTTC. Translation: CASSFDGVYNEQFF.